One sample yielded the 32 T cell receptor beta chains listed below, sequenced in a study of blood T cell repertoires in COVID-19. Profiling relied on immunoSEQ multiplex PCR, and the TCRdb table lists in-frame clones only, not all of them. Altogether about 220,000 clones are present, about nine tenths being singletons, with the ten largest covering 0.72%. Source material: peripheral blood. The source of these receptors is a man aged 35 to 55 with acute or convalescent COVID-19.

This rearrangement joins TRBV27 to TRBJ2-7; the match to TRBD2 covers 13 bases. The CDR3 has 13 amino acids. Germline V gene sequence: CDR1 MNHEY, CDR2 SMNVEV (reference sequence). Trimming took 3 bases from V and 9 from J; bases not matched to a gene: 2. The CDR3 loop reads CASSLTSGGWQYF. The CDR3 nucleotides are TGTGCCAGCAGTTTGACTAGCGGGGGGTGGCAGTACTTC.

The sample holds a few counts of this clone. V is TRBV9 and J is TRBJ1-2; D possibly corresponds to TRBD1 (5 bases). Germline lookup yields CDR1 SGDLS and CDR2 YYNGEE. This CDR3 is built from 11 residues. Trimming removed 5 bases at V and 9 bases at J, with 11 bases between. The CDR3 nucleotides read TGTGCCAGCAGGGGGGGATTAAGCTACACCTTC. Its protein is CASRGGLSYTF.

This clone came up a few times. In nucleotides, the CDR3 is TGTGCCAGCAGCTTGTCCAGAGGAGGACAGCCCCAGCATTTT. Protein: CASSLSRGGQPQHF. This chain joins TRBV5-6 and TRBJ1-5; no clear D gene. The CDR3 has 14 amino acids. The germline gives CDR1 SGHDT, CDR2 YYEEEE. Deletions cut 1 base from V and 7 bases from J, with 12 bases between.

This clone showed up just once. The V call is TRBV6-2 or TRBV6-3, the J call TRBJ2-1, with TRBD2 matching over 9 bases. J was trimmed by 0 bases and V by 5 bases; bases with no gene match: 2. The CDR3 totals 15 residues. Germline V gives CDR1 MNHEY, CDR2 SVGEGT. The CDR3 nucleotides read TGTGCCAGCAGTGTTAGCGGGGGCTCCTACAATGAGCAGTTCTTC. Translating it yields CASSVSGGSYNEQFF.

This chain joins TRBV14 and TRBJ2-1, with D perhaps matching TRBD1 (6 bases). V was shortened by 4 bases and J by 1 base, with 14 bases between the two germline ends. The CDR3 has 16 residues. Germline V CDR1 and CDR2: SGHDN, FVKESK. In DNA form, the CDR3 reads TGTGCCAGCAGCCTTACTCGGACAGCATCCTACAATGAGCAGTTCTTC. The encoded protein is CASSLTRTASYNEQFF. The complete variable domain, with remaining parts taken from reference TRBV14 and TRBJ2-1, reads EAGVTQFPSHSVIEKGQTVTLRCDPISGHDNLYWYRRVMGKEIKFLLHFVKESKQDESGMPNNRFLAERTGGTYSTLKVQPAELEDSGVYFCASSLTRTASYNEQFFGPGTRLTVL.

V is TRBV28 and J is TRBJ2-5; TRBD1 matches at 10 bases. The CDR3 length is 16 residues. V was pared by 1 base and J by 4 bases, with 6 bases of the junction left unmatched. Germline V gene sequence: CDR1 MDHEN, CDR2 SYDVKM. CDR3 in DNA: TGTGCCAGCAGTTTATATATGAGGACAGGGGGAGAGACCCAGTACTTC. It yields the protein CASSLYMRTGGETQYF.

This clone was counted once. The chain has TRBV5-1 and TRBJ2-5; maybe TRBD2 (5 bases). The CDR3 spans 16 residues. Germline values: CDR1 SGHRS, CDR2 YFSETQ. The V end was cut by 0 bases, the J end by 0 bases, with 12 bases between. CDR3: CASSLVAGSYQETQYF. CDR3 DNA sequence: TGCGCCAGCAGCTTGGTGGCGGGCTCGTACCAAGAGACCCAGTACTTC. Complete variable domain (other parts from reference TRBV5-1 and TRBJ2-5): KAGVTQTPRYLIKTRGQQVTLSCSPISGHRSVSWYQQTPGQGLQFLFEYFSETQRNKGNFPGRFSGRQFSNSRSEMNVSTLELGDSALYLCASSLVAGSYQETQYFGPGTRLLVL.

CDR3: CASSLPDRPWEQYF. DNA of the CDR3: TGTGCCAGCAGTTTACCGGACAGACCTTGGGAGCAGTACTTC. The genes are TRBV27 and TRBJ2-7; D perhaps matches TRBD1 (6 bases). Trimming stripped 2 bases from V and 7 bases from J, with 15 bases between. The CDR3 extends over 14 amino acids. Germline lookup yields CDR1 MNHEY and CDR2 SMNVEV (reference sequence).

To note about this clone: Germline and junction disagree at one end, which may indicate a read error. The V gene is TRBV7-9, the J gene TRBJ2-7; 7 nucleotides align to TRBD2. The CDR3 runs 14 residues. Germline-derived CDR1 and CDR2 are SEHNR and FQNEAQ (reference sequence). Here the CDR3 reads CASSVALAAYEQYF. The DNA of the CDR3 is TGTGCCAGCAGCGTAGCCCTAGCGGCGTACGAGCAGTACTTC.

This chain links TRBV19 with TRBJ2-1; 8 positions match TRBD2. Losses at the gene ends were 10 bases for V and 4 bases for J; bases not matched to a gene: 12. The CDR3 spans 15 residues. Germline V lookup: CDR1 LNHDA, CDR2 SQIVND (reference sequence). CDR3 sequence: CATRPKRGLYNEQFF. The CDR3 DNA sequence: TGTGCCACGCGCCCCAAGCGGGGGCTATACAATGAGCAGTTCTTC.

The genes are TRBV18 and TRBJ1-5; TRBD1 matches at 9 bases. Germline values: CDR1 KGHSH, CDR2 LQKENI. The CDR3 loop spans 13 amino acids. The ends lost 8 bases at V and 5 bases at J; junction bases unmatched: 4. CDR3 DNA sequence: TGTGCCAGCCACACAGGGGGCGATCAGCCCCAGCATTTT. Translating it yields CASHTGGDQPQHF.

This CDR3 is CASSKRTGGNTEAFF. The CDR3 nucleotides read TGTGCCAGCAGCAAAAGGACAGGGGGGAACACTGAAGCTTTCTTT. The genes are TRBV7-9 and TRBJ1-1; 10 bases are a match to TRBD1. After removal of 5 bases from V and 1 base from J, the junction contained 4 bases not matched to a gene. The germline V gene encodes CDR1 SEHNR and CDR2 FQNEAQ (reference sequence). This CDR3 has 15 amino acids.

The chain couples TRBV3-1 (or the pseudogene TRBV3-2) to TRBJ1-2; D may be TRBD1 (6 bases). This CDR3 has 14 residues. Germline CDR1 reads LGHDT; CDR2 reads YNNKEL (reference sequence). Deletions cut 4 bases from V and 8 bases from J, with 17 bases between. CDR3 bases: TGTGCCAGCAGCCGACCGGGGGGGCAGAGAGGCTACACCTTC. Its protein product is CASSRPGGQRGYTF.

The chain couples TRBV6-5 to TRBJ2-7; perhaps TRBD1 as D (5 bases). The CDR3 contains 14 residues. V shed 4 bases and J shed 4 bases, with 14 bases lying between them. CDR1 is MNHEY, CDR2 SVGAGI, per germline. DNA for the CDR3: TGTGCCAGCAGTTGGGGCGGCGGCCGATACGAGCAGTACTTC. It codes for CASSWGGGRYEQYF.

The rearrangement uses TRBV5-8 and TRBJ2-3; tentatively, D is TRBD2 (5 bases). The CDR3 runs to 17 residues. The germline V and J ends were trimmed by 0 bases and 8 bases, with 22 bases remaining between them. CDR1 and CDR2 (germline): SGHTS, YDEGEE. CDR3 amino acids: CASSLAPGWRAAGTQYF. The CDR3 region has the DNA TGTGCCAGCAGCTTGGCTCCGGGTTGGCGTGCGGCGGGTACGCAGTATTTT.

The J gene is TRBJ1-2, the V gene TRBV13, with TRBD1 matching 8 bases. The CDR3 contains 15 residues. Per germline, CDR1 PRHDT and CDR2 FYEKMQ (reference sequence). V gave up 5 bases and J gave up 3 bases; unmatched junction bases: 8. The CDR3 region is CASSVQGGRDYGYTF. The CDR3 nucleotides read TGTGCCAGCAGCGTACAGGGGGGCCGCGACTATGGCTACACCTTC.

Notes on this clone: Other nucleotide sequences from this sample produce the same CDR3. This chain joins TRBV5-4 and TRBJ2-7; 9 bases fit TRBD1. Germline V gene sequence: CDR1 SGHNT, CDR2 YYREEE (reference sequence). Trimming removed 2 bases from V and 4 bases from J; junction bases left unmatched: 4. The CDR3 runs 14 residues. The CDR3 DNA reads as TGTGCCAGCAGCTTCGGGACAGGGTCGTACGAGCAGTACTTC. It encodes CASSFGTGSYEQYF.

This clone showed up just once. The CDR3 loop reads CAISESAGVNTDTQYF. The CDR3 DNA is TGTGCCATCAGTGAGTCGGCAGGGGTGAACACAGATACGCAGTATTTT. This chain joins TRBV10-3 and TRBJ2-3, with TRBD1 as a possible D gene (6 bases). The length of the CDR3 is 16 residues. V was cut by 0 bases and J by 2 bases, with 12 bases left in between. Germline V gene data show CDR1 as ENHRY and CDR2 as SYGVKD.

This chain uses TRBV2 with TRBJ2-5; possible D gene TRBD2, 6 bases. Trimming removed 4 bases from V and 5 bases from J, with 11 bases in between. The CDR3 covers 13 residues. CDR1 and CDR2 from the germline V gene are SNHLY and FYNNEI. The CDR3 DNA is TGTGCCAGCAGTGGGGGGGATGTGGAGACCCAGTACTTC. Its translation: CASSGGDVETQYF.

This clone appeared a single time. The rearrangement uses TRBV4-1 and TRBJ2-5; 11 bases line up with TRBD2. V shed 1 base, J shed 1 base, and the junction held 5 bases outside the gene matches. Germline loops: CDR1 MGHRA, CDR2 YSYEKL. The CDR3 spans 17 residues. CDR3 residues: CASSQGVSGGVQETQYF. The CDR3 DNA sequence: TGCGCCAGCAGCCAAGGGGTTAGCGGGGGGGTCCAAGAGACCCAGTACTTC.

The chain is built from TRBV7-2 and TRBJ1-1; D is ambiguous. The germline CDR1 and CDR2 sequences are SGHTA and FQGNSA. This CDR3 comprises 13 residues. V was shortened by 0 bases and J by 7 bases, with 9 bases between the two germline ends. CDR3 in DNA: TGTGCCAGCAGCTTAGCCTGGGCGATTGAAGCTTTCTTT. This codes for CASSLAWAIEAFF.

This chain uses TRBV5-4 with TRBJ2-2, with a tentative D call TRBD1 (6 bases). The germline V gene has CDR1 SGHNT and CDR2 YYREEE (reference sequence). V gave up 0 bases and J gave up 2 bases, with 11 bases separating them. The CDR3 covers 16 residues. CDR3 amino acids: CASSLEVGANTGELFF. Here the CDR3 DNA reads TGTGCCAGCAGCTTGGAGGTGGGGGCCAACACCGGGGAGCTGTTTTTT.

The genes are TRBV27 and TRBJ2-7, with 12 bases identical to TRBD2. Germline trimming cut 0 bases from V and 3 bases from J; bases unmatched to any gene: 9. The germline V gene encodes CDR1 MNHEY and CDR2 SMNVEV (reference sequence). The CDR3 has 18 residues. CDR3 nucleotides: TGTGCCAGCAGTTTATCTTCACCCTGGACTAGCGGGATCTACGAGCAGTACTTC. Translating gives CASSLSSPWTSGIYEQYF.

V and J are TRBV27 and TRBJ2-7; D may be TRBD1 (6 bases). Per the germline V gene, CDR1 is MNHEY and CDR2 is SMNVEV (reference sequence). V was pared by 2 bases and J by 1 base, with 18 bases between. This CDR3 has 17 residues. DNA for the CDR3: TGTGCCAGCAGTTTAGGGGGCACGGGCCTCGGGTCCTACGAGCAGTACTTC. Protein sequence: CASSLGGTGLGSYEQYF.

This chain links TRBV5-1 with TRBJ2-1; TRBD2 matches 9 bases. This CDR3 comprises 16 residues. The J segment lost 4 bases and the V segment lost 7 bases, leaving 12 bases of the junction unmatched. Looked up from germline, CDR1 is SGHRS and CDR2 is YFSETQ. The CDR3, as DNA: TGCGCCAGCTCCGGACGCCTAGCGGGGAAATACAATGAGCAGTTCTTC. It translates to CASSGRLAGKYNEQFF.

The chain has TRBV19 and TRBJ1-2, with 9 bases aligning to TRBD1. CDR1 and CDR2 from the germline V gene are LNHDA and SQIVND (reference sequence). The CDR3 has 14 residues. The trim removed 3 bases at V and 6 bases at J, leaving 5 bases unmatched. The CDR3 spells CASSIAQGANGYTF. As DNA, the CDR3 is TGTGCCAGTAGTATCGCACAGGGGGCGAATGGCTACACCTTC.

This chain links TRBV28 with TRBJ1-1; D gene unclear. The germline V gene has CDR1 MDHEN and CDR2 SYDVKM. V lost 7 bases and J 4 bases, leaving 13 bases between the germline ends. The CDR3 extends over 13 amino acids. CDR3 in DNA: TGTGCCAGCACCCCCTGGGCTTTCACTGAAGCTTTCTTT. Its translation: CASTPWAFTEAFF.

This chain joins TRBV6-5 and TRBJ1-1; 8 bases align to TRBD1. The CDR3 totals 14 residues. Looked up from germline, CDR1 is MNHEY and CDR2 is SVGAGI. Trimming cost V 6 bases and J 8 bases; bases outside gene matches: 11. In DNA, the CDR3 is TGTGCCAGCAGATTAATTGACAGGGGCAGAGAAGCTTTCTTT. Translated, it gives CASRLIDRGREAFF.

This CDR3 is CASSPVAGGDEQFF. For the CDR3, the DNA is TGTGCCAGCAGCCCTGTGGCCGGAGGGGATGAGCAGTTCTTC. The chain carries TRBV16 and TRBJ2-1, with TRBD2 as a possible D gene (6 bases). The CDR3 is 14 residues long. The germline CDR1 and CDR2 sequences are KGHSY and FQNENV. V lost 4 bases and J lost 8, with 15 bases in between.

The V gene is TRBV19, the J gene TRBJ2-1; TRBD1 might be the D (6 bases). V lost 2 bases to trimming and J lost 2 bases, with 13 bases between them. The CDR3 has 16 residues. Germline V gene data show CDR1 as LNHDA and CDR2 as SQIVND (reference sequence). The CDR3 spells CASSIQGPGAYNEQFF. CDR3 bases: TGTGCCAGTAGTATACAGGGGCCTGGTGCCTACAATGAGCAGTTCTTC.

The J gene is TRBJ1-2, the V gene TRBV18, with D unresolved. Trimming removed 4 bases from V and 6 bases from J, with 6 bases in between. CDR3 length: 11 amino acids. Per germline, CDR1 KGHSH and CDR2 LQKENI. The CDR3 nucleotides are TGTGCCAGCTCACTGCCGGATGGCTACACCTTC. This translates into CASSLPDGYTF.

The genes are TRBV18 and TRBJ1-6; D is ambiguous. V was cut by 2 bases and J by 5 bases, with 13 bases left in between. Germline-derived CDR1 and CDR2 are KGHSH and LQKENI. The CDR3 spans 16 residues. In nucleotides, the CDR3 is TGTGCCAGCTCACCATTGGGAGATATGGATAATTCACCCCTCCACTTT. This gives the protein CASSPLGDMDNSPLHF.